One and the same sample provided the 7 T cell receptor beta chains below, sequenced in a study of Ad26.COV2.S vaccination and SARS-CoV-2 variants. Treatment reported: approximately 18 received Ad26.COV2.S at low or high dose, single or two shots; several received placebo; per-sample allocation not given. Day 63 after the first vaccine or placebo injection was the time point for sampling. The repertoire was sequenced with immunoSEQ multiplex PCR; TCRdb's copy has only in-frame clones and lacks some. The sample has hundreds of thousands of clones, roughly 90% seen once. The sample consisted of peripheral blood, taken in a trial of Ad26.COV2.S vaccine versus placebo. The source of these receptors is a person between 18 and 60 years old who received the Ad26.COV2.S COVID-19 vaccine or a placebo.

The chain is built from TRBV15 and TRBJ1-5, with a possible D match to TRBD1 (5 bases). Trimming removed 5 bases at V and 3 bases at J, with 14 bases between. The length of the CDR3 is 15 residues. Germline CDR1 is LNHNV and CDR2 is YYDKDF (reference sequence). In DNA, the CDR3 is TGTGCCACCAGCCTCTTGGGAGGGGCCAATCAGCCCCAGCATTTT. This encodes CATSLLGGANQPQHF.

V is TRBV5-1 and J is TRBJ1-2, with D possibly TRBD1 on 6 matching bases. The CDR3 runs to 14 residues. V dropped 7 bases and J dropped 2 bases, with 15 bases sitting between them. Germline CDR1 and CDR2: SGHRS and YFSETQ. The DNA of the CDR3 is TGCGCCAGCCGCTCCGGAACAGGGAACTATGGCTACACCTTC. Protein: CASRSGTGNYGYTF.

The chain has TRBV30 and TRBJ1-6; TRBD1 matches at 8 bases. J gave up 5 bases and V 5 bases, and 2 bases lay outside the gene matches. Germline V gene lookup returns CDR1 GTSNPN and CDR2 SVGIG (reference sequence). This CDR3 has 13 amino acids. The CDR3 DNA reads as TGTGCCTGGGGACAGGGAAATAATTCACCCCTCCACTTT. This codes for CAWGQGNNSPLHF.

V usage is TRBV20-1 and J usage is TRBJ2-3; a weak D match, TRBD1 (6 bases). The V and J ends lost 5 bases and 6 bases respectively, with 9 bases between them. In germline, CDR1 is DFQATT, CDR2 SNEGSKA (reference sequence). This CDR3 region has 11 residues. CDR3: CSALQGDTQYF. CDR3 nucleotides: TGCAGTGCTCTACAGGGTGATACGCAGTATTTT.

The chain couples TRBV6-5 to TRBJ2-2, with 9 positions matching TRBD2. The CDR3 loop spans 15 amino acids. Looked up from germline, CDR1 is MNHEY and CDR2 is SVGAGI. V gave up 0 bases and J gave up 8 bases; unmatched junction bases: 4. This chain's CDR3 is CASSYSRLAGGELFF. The CDR3 region has the DNA TGTGCCAGCAGTTACTCGAGGCTAGCGGGGGGGGAGCTGTTTTTT.

V is TRBV27 and J is TRBJ2-1; 8 bases fit TRBD2. V shed 4 bases, J shed 4 bases, and the junction held 3 bases outside the gene matches. The CDR3 consists of 14 residues. The V gene's germline CDR1 is MNHEY and CDR2 SMNVEV (reference sequence). The CDR3 region is CASSSIAGYNEQFF. The CDR3 nucleotides are TGTGCCAGCAGTTCGATAGCGGGGTACAATGAGCAGTTCTTC.

The rearrangement joins TRBV4-3 to TRBJ1-2, with 7 positions matching TRBD1. Germline CDR1 is LGHNA and CDR2 is YSLEER. This CDR3 is built from 15 residues. After removal of 4 bases from V and 1 base from J, the junction contained 6 bases not matched to a gene. The CDR3 DNA follows: TGCGCCAGCAGCCGCTCAGGACAGGTTAACTATGGCTACACCTTC. It yields the protein CASSRSGQVNYGYTF.